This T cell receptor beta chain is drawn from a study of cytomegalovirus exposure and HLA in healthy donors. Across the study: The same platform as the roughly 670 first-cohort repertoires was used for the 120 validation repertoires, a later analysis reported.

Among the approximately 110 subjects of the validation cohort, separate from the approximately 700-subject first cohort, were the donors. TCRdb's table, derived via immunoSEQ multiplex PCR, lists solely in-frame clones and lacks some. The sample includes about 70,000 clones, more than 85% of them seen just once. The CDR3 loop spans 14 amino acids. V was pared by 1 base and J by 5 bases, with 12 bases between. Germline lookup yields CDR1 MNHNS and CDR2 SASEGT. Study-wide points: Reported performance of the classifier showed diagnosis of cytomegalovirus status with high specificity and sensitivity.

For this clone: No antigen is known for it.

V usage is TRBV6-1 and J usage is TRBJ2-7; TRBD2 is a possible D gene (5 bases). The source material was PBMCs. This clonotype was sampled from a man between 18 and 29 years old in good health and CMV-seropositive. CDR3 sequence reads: CASSEGRTRHEQYF. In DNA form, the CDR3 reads TGTGCCAGCAGTGAAGGGAGGACTCGACACGAGCAGTACTTC.